Shown below are 9 T cell receptor beta chains from a single sample sequenced in a study of blood T cell repertoires in COVID-19. Here immunoSEQ multiplex PCR was the method, and the copy in TCRdb shows in-frame clones only, minus some. There are more than 300,000 clones in the sample; over 70% occur only once, and 6% to 7% lies in the top ten. Sequencing input: peripheral blood. The source of these receptors is a woman in her forties or fifties with COVID-19, enrolled during active disease.

The rearrangement uses TRBV6-5 and TRBJ1-4; the D gene is possibly TRBD1 (5 bases). This CDR3 contains 12 residues. Trimming removed 5 bases at V and 10 bases at J, with 11 bases between. Germline V gene data show CDR1 as MNHEY and CDR2 as SVGAGI. The CDR3 sequence: CASSPGIGKLFF. The CDR3 coding sequence is TGTGCCAGCAGTCCAGGGATAGGAAAACTGTTTTTT.

V and J are TRBV9 and TRBJ2-2; D remains ambiguous. Between the trimmed V and J ends, which lost 0 bases and 2 bases, there was a span of 14 bases. This CDR3 is built from 17 residues. Germline V gives CDR1 SGDLS, CDR2 YYNGEE. The CDR3 nucleotides are TGTGCCAGCAGCGTAGTTAGCCACATTATTAACACCGGGGAGCTGTTTTTT. Its protein is CASSVVSHIINTGELFF.

The V gene is TRBV21-1, the J gene TRBJ2-1; whether TRBD2, the table's D call, matches the DNA was not checked. TRBV21-1 is labeled a pseudogene. The CDR3 length is 15 residues. The CDR3: CASSTRENWYNEQFF. CDR3 nucleotides: TGTGCCAGCAGCACCCGGGAGAACTGGTACAATGAGCAGTTCTTC.

This chain connects TRBV19 to TRBJ1-4; weak D call: TRBD1 (6 bases). The CDR3 covers 14 residues. Trimming stripped 3 bases from V and 5 bases from J, with 10 bases between. In germline, CDR1 is LNHDA, CDR2 SQIVND (reference sequence). The CDR3 here is CASSMPGENEKLFF. The CDR3 nucleotides read TGTGCCAGTAGTATGCCAGGGGAAAATGAAAAACTGTTTTTT.

The rearrangement joins TRBV11-3 to TRBJ1-6; TRBD1 aligns across 9 bases. CDR1 is SGHNT and CDR2 is YENEEA in the germline V gene. The CDR3 contains 14 residues. Trimming at V came to 4 bases and at J to 7 bases, leaving 2 bases not matched to a gene. The CDR3 DNA reads TGTGCCAGCAGCTCGGGGACAGGGAATTCACCCCTCCACTTT. Translation gives CASSSGTGNSPLHF.

This clone was found a few times. Germline is not matched at one junction end, which may reflect a read error. J is TRBJ1-2 and V is TRBV2; possible D gene TRBD1, 6 bases. Per the germline V gene, CDR1 is SNHLY and CDR2 is FYNNEI. This CDR3 region has 12 residues. This CDR3 reads CASSEDRSDYTF. In DNA, the CDR3 is TGTGCCAGCAGCGAAGACAGGAGCGACTACACCTTC.

The CDR3 DNA reads TGTGCCAGCAGCCAAGTTGCGGGTAGCTACGAGCAGTACTTC. Protein sequence: CASSQVAGSYEQYF. This sequence joins TRBV3-1 (or the pseudogene TRBV3-2) and TRBJ2-7; perhaps TRBD2 as D (5 bases). The CDR3 contains 14 residues. The germline V gene encodes CDR1 LGHDT and CDR2 YNNKEL (reference sequence). The germline V and J ends were trimmed by 1 base and 3 bases, with 10 bases remaining between them.

The V and J genes are TRBV5-1 and TRBJ1-3; D perhaps matches TRBD1 (6 bases). Between the trimmed V and J ends, which lost 0 bases and 0 bases, there was a span of 13 bases. Germline loops: CDR1 SGHRS, CDR2 YFSETQ. The CDR3 consists of 17 residues. This chain's CDR3 is CASSLGGTLSSGNTIYF. For the CDR3, the DNA is TGCGCCAGCAGCTTGGGAGGGACATTGAGCTCTGGAAACACCATATATTTT.

The chain recombines TRBV19 with TRBJ2-2; tentatively, D is TRBD2 (7 bases). CDR1 LNHDA and CDR2 SQIVND come from the germline V gene (reference sequence). The V and J ends lost 0 bases and 6 bases respectively, with 11 bases between them. CDR3 length equals 15 residues. Written as DNA, the CDR3 is TGTGCCAGTAGTATAGATGGGAGGGGGGCCGGGGAGCTGTTTTTT. It codes for CASSIDGRGAGELFF.